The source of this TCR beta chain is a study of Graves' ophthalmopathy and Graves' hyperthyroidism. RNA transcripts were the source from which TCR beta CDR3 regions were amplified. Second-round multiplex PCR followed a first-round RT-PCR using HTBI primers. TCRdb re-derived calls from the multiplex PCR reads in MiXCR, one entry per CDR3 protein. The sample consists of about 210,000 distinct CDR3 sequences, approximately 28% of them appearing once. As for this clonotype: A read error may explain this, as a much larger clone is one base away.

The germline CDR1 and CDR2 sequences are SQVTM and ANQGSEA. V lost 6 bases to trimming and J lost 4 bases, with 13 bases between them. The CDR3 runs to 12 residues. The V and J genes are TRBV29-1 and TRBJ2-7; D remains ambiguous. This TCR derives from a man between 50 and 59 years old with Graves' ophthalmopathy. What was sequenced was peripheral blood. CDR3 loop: CSVAPDRYEQYF. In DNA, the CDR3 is TGCAGCGTCGCGCCCGACCGATACGAGCAGTACTTC.